The sequence of this TCR beta chain was determined in a study of blood T cell repertoires in COVID-19. Using immunoSEQ multiplex PCR, the repertoire was profiled, and TCRdb retains in-frame clones only, with some absent. The sample consists of approximately 290,000 clones, around 87% of them appearing once. Across under 25 US areas, participants ranged in age from about 18 to 90 years. CDR1 MGHRA and CDR2 YSYEKL come from the germline V gene. The CDR3 is 15 amino acids. The V and J ends lost 8 bases and 3 bases respectively, with 20 bases between them. The V gene is TRBV4-1, the J gene TRBJ2-7, with a weak D call TRBD1 (7 bases). The TCR sequence derives from a woman aged 18-29 years with acute COVID-19. Sequencing input: PBMCs or T cells enriched from blood (not recorded which). CDR3 DNA: TGCGCCAGCGCGGGGCAGGCAGGGGGGAGCTACGAGCAGTACTTC. Its translation is CASAGQAGGSYEQYF.